Sequencing of this TCR beta chain was carried out in a study of CXCR3-negative and CXCR3-positive naive CD8 T cells. Via 5' RACE with UMI labels, TRB cDNA libraries were prepared. Following a re-call of the 5' RACE reads, TCRdb has one entry per CDR3 protein and lacks DNA. This sample contains roughly 110,000 distinct CDR3 sequences. In regard to this clonotype: Its antigen is still unknown.

Points from the study as a whole: Within a donor, both naive subsets shared TRBV-TRBJ usage, unlike memory cells. Diversity proved comparably high across both naive subsets and much lower in memory CD8+ cells. CXCR3-positive naive cells had TRB CDR3s that were more hydrophobic than CXCR3-negative naive cells had.

Naive CD8+ T cells displayed a CD45RO-CCR7+CD27+CD95- phenotype. Germline loops: CDR1 SGHDT, CDR2 YYEEEE. The CDR3 is made up of 15 amino acids. Sequencing was done on a sample of naive CXCR3+ CD8+ T cells from blood. Subset described: CD45RO-CCR7+CD27+CD95- naive CD8+ T cells expressing CXCR3 (TNR3+). The chain recombines TRBV5-6 with TRBJ2-7; the D call from TCRdb, TRBD1, cannot be confirmed without DNA. The source of this sequence is a human donor in good health. Some clones in this sample may be carry-over from other donors' samples. CDR3 region: CASSLPRDTLYEQYF.